This TCR beta chain comes out of a study of OX40 agonist ivuxolimab in advanced cancers. Systemic immunosuppression or a history of autoimmune disease excluded patients. Germline V gene data show CDR1 as MNHNS and CDR2 as SASEGT. V was clipped by 1 base and J by 4 bases, with 10 bases between them. CDR3 length: 14 amino acids. General study points: Low normalized T-cell clonal expansion was additionally recorded for some nonresponders. Among T cells, CD8+ cells averaged more expanded clones than CD4+ cells.

As regards this clone: The antigen remains undetermined.

Some clones are missing from TCRdb's copy, which holds only in-frame ones; the method was immunoSEQ multiplex PCR. Among about 81,000 clones listed, approximately 85% were seen once. The clonotype was recovered from an adult with an advanced solid tumor such as melanoma, head and neck, liver or kidney cancer. Sequenced material: CD4+ or CD8+ T cells sorted from blood, taken in a trial of the OX40 agonist ivuxolimab. The chain combines TRBV6-1 with TRBJ1-1, with D hard to call. This CDR3 is CASSEGWFSTEAFF. In DNA, the CDR3 is TGTGCCAGCAGTGAAGGGTGGTTTAGCACTGAAGCTTTCTTT.